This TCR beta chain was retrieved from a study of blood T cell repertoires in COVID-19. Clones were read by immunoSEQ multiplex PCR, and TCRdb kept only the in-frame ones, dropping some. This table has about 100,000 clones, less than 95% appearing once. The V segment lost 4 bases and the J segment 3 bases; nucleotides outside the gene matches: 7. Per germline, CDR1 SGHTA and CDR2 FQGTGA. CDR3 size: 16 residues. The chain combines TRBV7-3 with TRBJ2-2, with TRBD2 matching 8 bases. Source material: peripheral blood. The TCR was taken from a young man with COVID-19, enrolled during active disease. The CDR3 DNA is TGTGCCAGCAGCTCAAGGGCGGGGGGCCACACCGGGGAGCTGTTTTTT. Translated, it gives CASSSRAGGHTGELFF.